This TCR beta chain came from a study of T cell responses to AZD1222 COVID-19 vaccine. Study-wide results and caveats: Breadth and depth of Spike-specific TCRs rose after two AZD1222 doses. Regions 160-218 and 743-854 dominated among vaccine-associated CD4 TCRs spanning spike. Clonal diversity may have been underestimated in mostly white British donors.

V lost 9 bases and J lost 5; bases outside the gene matches: 19. The CDR3 contains 17 residues. The germline CDR1 and CDR2 sequences are LNHDA and SQIVND (reference sequence). As to this clone: The target antigen is unknown.

The method was immunoSEQ multiplex PCR; TCRdb's version includes in-frame clones alone and lacks a portion of them. The sample shows 150,000 to 200,000 clones, around 88% of them seen only once. This chain uses TRBV19 with TRBJ1-5; 7 nucleotides match TRBD1. This clonotype originated in an adult who received the AZD1222 COVID-19 vaccine. The sample was peripheral blood, taken 28 days after the second AZD1222 dose. The DNA of the CDR3 is TGTGCCAGCCATCCGCGACAGGGAAGTCCCGTTGATCAGCCCCAGCATTTT. Protein: CASHPRQGSPVDQPQHF. Using reference TRBV19 and TRBJ1-5 for the parts outside the CDR3, the full variable domain is DGGITQSPKYLFRKEGQNVTLSCEQNLNHDAMYWYRQDPGQGLRLIYYSQIVNDFQKGDIAEGYSVSREKKESFPLTVTSAQKNPTAFYLCASHPRQGSPVDQPQHFGDGTRLSIL.